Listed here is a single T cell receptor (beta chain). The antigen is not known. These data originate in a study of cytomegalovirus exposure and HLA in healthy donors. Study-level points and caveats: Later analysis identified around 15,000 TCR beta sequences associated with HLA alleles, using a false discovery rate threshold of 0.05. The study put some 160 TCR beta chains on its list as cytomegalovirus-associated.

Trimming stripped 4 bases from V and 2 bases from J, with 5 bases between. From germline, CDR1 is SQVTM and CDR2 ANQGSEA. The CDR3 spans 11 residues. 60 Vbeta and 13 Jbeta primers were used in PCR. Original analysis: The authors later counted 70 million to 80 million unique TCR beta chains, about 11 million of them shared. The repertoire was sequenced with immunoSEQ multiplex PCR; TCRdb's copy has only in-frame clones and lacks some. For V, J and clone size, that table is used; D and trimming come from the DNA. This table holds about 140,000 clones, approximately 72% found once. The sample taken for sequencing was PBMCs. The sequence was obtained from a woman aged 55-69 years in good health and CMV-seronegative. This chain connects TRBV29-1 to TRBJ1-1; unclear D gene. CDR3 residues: CSVGYNTEAFF. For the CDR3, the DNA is TGCAGCGTTGGCTATAACACTGAAGCTTTCTTT.